This note documents a single TCR beta chain sequence. Its antigen is not known. This sample is drawn from a study of cytomegalovirus exposure and HLA in healthy donors. General study findings and limits: Usually a TCR sequence was rare, but some public TCRs were found in many donors.

The PCR had 60 Vbeta and 13 Jbeta primers. In the authors' workflow: In a later analysis, roughly 10 million of 65 million to 90 million unique beta chains occurred in at least two donors. The table came from immunoSEQ multiplex PCR; TCRdb's copy has only in-frame clones and leaves some out. The D gene and trimming were derived from the DNA, and the V and J assignments and clone size from that table. The data hold about 120,000 clones, with around 79% observed a single time. Unrecorded immune exposures were likely, despite nominal health at sampling. The clonotype originates from a woman under 40 in good health and CMV-seropositive. The source material was PBMCs.

The CDR3 protein is CASSYFQGAAFF. The CDR3 DNA reads TGTGCCAGCAGTTACTTTCAGGGGGCGGCTTTCTTT. The rearrangement joins TRBV6-5 to TRBJ1-1; 8 bases align to TRBD1. The germline CDR1 and CDR2 sequences are MNHEY and SVGAGI. CDR3 length: 12 amino acids. J gave up 11 bases and V 1 base, and 3 bases lay outside the gene matches.